This T cell receptor (beta chain) was recorded in a study of beta chain features in type 1 diabetes. Study-level information: Sorted cell examination encompassed under 130 million cells across all samples.

Whole-study results and caveats: Among patients with Type 1 diabetes, TCRB CDR3s were moderately but significantly shorter in every one of the four CD4+ subsets.

Via the markers CD45RO/CCR7/CD25/CD127/CD95/CD27, stem cell-like memory, regulatory, central memory and naive CD4+ cells were sorted. The purity of all sorted populations exceeded 98%. Expressed TCRB transcripts got sequenced, as all isolated RNA was reverse transcribed. Produced via immunoSEQ multiplex PCR; TCRdb's table is partial and in-frame only. The sample has about 740,000 clones; roughly 13% are singletons. As regards this clone: Its antigen is unknown.

CDR1 and CDR2 (germline): SEHNR, FQNEAQ (reference sequence). The CDR3 contains 13 residues. Trimming left V 11 bases short and J 4 bases short, with 17 bases between. The sequence came from a man younger than 30 with type 1 diabetes. Sequencing was performed on naive CD4+ T cells from blood. This chain connects TRBV7-9 to TRBJ2-5; perhaps D is TRBD1 or TRBD2 (6 bases each). The CDR3 sequence is CAGGTGRGETQYF. CDR3 coding DNA: TGTGCCGGAGGTACAGGGCGGGGAGAGACCCAGTACTTC.